The present T cell receptor (beta chain) was sequenced within a study of human T cells and chemical hapten exposure. TCRdb redid the calling of the RACE reads with MiXCR, one entry per CDR3 protein. The sample holds 70,000 to 90,000 distinct CDR3 sequences, approximately 10% seen once. Trimming left V 4 bases short and J 5 bases short, with 15 bases between. CDR3 length equals 15 residues. Stated time point: patch test 3, about 24 weeks after DPC sensitization. Stated treatment: therapeutic diphenylcyclopropenone sensitization with weekly scalp DPC. This sequence originates from a woman between 50 and 59 years old with alopecia areata. Some clones in this sample may be carry-over from other donors' samples. V usage is TRBV12-3 or TRBV12-4 and J usage is TRBJ2-1; maybe TRBD2 (5 bases). Sequencing used whole blood, obtained in connection with sensitization to the hapten diphenylcyclopropenone (DPC). The CDR3 sequence: CASSSIEGYNNEQFF. The CDR3 DNA reads TGTGCCAGCAGTTCCATCGAGGGTTATAACAATGAGCAGTTCTTC.